One sample yielded the 5 T cell receptor beta chains listed below, sequenced in a study of T-cell reconstitution after alpha-beta-depleted transplantation in children. Preparation of the TCRbeta library involved a method that used unique molecular identifiers. TCRdb independently ran MiXCR on the PCR reads; one entry per CDR3 protein. The table records around 680,000 distinct CDR3 sequences, 16% of them present only once. The sequencing here drew on PBMCs from the stem cell graft donor, taken from the stem cell graft. The receptor source for this set is a human donor who donated a stem cell graft to a child with acute myeloid leukemia.

The V gene is TRBV9, the J gene TRBJ2-1, with D possibly matching TRBD2 (5 bases). Per germline, CDR1 SGDLS and CDR2 YYNGEE. The CDR3 has 15 amino acids. V gave up 4 bases and J gave up 2 bases, with 13 bases separating them. In DNA, the CDR3 is TGTGCCAGCAGCATAAACGGGATTCCCTACAATGAGCAGTTCTTC. This codes for CASSINGIPYNEQFF. Full variable domain (missing parts from reference TRBV9 and TRBJ2-1): DSGVTQTPKHLITATGQRVTLRCSPRSGDLSVYWYQQSLDQGLQFLIQYYNGEERAKGNILERFSAQQFPDLHSELNLSSLELGDSALYFCASSINGIPYNEQFFGPGTRLTVL.

This clonotype was seen repeatedly, ten times or more. The chain recombines TRBV29-1 with TRBJ1-2, with a tentative D call TRBD1 (5 bases). Germline assignment: CDR1 SQVTM and CDR2 ANQGSEA. The CDR3 covers 13 residues. V was clipped by 3 bases and J by 4 bases, with 12 bases between them. CDR3 bases: TGCAGCGTTGACGGGACCGGGAGCTATGGCTACACCTTC. It specifies CSVDGTGSYGYTF.

The genes are TRBV5-6 and TRBJ1-5; D may be TRBD1 (6 bases). This CDR3 is built from 15 residues. Germline V CDR1 and CDR2: SGHDT, YYEEEE. V was shortened by 0 bases and J by 3 bases, with 10 bases between the two germline ends. The CDR3 bases are TGTGCCAGCAGCTTGGCGGGACACCTCAATCAGCCCCAGCATTTT. It yields the protein CASSLAGHLNQPQHF. Filled out from reference TRBV5-6 and TRBJ1-5, the complete variable domain reads DAGVTQSPTHLIKTRGQQVTLRCSPKSGHDTVSWYQQALGQGPQFIFQYYEEEERQRGNFPDRFSGHQFPNYSSELNVNALLLGDSALYLCASSLAGHLNQPQHFGDGTRLSIL.

This clonotype was observed at least ten times. The chain couples TRBV29-1 to TRBJ2-5; 7 bases line up with TRBD1. The trim removed 6 bases at V and 9 bases at J, leaving 13 bases unmatched. The length of the CDR3 is 13 residues. The germline gives CDR1 SQVTM, CDR2 ANQGSEA. The CDR3 protein is CSVADRIEGAQYF. DNA of the CDR3: TGCAGCGTGGCGGACAGGATAGAAGGGGCCCAGTACTTC.

This clonotype showed up many times. V and J are TRBV20-1 and TRBJ2-2; 16 nucleotides line up with TRBD2. Trimming cost V 5 bases and J 3 bases; bases outside gene matches: 6. Germline CDR1 DFQATT, CDR2 SNEGSKA (reference sequence). This CDR3 contains 17 residues. Written as DNA, the CDR3 is TGCAGTGCTTCTGGGACTAGCGGGGGGGTGGACACCGGGGAGCTGTTTTTT. Residues: CSASGTSGGVDTGELFF.